The 25 T cell receptor beta chains below were found in one sample sequenced in a study of blood T cells in healthy people across ages. A second about 6 to 12 cycle PCR used barcoded and J-beta primers. Via MiXCR, TCRdb re-called the 5' RACE reads, giving one row per CDR3 protein. Of 870,000 or so distinct CDR3 sequences listed, under 30% are singletons. The sample comprised blood. Receptors were obtained from a woman of 80 years or more in good health.

The chain carries TRBV12-3 or TRBV12-4 and TRBJ1-1; D gene ambiguous. Trimming cost V 0 bases and J 2 bases, with 7 bases left between them. This CDR3 has 14 amino acids. The CDR3 is CASSLASSNTEAFF. The CDR3 DNA sequence: TGTGCCAGCAGTTTAGCGTCTTCAAACACTGAAGCTTTCTTT.

Comments on this clonotype: At one boundary the junction diverges from the germline segment, which might be a read error. The chain recombines TRBV6-1 with TRBJ2-2; 10 bases map to TRBD2. The CDR3 is 14 amino acids. CDR1 is MNHNS, CDR2 SASEGT, per germline. The CDR3 spells CAASGGPNTGERFF. CDR3 nucleotides: TGTGCGGCTAGCGGGGGACCGAACACCGGGGAGCGGTTTTTT.

This clonotype was recorded at least ten times. This rearrangement joins TRBV12-3 or TRBV12-4 to TRBJ2-4; 15 nucleotides agree with TRBD2. Germline trimming cut 6 bases from V and 0 bases from J; bases unmatched to any gene: 6. CDR3 length equals 18 residues. CDR3 in amino acids: CASRRTSGGAGAKNIQYF. DNA of the CDR3: TGTGCCAGCAGGAGGACTAGCGGGGGGGCGGGAGCCAAAAACATTCAGTACTTC.

Remarks on this clonotype: One base away lies a much larger clone, so this may be a sequencing read error. The genes are TRBV11-2 and TRBJ2-7; TRBD2 matches at 10 bases. The CDR3 is 15 amino acids. Germline V gives CDR1 SGHAT, CDR2 FQNNGV. V shed 6 bases and J 7 bases; nucleotides not matched to a gene: 12. CDR3 DNA sequence: TGTGCCAGCAGGGTAGCGGGGGGATCCTACAATGAGCAGTACTTC. As protein: CASRVAGGSYNEQYF. Full variable domain (rest looked up from reference TRBV11-2 and TRBJ2-7): EAGVAQSPRYKIIEKRQSVAFWCNPISGHATLYWYQQILGQGPKLLIQFQNNGVVDDSQLPKDRFSAERLKGVDSTLKIQPAKLEDSAVYLCASRVAGGSYNEQYFGPGTRLTVT.

This clonotype was recorded many times. The rearrangement joins TRBV6-1 to TRBJ2-3, with 7 nucleotides matching TRBD2. The CDR3 consists of 14 residues. V was clipped by 8 bases and J by 4 bases; unmatched bases: 9. The germline gives CDR1 MNHNS, CDR2 SASEGT. The CDR3 DNA reads TGTGCCAGCTGGACTAGACACCCCTCAGATACGCAGTATTTT. As protein: CASWTRHPSDTQYF.

The genes are TRBV5-1 and TRBJ1-6; no clear D gene. Looked up from germline, CDR1 is SGHRS and CDR2 is YFSETQ. Trimming took 0 bases from V and 9 from J, leaving 13 bases between them. The CDR3 has 15 amino acids. DNA for the CDR3: TGCGCCAGCAGCTTGGATCTGGGCGGGGTTTCACCCCTCCACTTT. Protein sequence: CASSLDLGGVSPLHF.

This chain uses TRBV30 with TRBJ2-7; D is tentatively TRBD1 or TRBD2 (5 bases each). CDR1 is GTSNPN, CDR2 SVGIG, per germline (reference sequence). The CDR3 loop spans 15 amino acids. The V end was cut by 3 bases, the J end by 8 bases, with 23 bases between. CDR3 DNA sequence: TGTGCCTGGAGGGAATCCGGGACGGAGCCTGCGAAGCAGTACTTC. It yields the protein CAWRESGTEPAKQYF.

The chain employs TRBV20-1 and TRBJ2-1; perhaps TRBD2 as D (7 bases). V lost 6 bases to trimming and J lost 4 bases, with 16 bases between them. The CDR3 runs to 14 residues. Germline lookup yields CDR1 DFQATT and CDR2 SNEGSKA (reference sequence). The DNA for the CDR3 is TGCAGTGCCCGAAGGGGGGGGCTGTACAATGAGCAGTTCTTC. It encodes CSARRGGLYNEQFF.

The chain links TRBV5-4 to TRBJ2-7; 9 positions agree with TRBD1. Germline values: CDR1 SGHNT, CDR2 YYREEE (reference sequence). The length of the CDR3 is 14 residues. J gave up 5 bases and V 4 bases, and 7 bases lay outside the gene matches. The chain's CDR3 is CASSRDREGDEQYF. CDR3 coding DNA: TGTGCCAGCAGCCGGGACAGGGAGGGCGACGAGCAGTACTTC.

In its sample, this clonotype was seen many times. Here the CDR3 DNA reads TGTGCCAGCAGTTACTCGAGGACAGGGGTTTATTCACCCCTCCACTTT. This encodes CASSYSRTGVYSPLHF. The gene calls are TRBV6-5 and TRBJ1-6, with 9 bases identical to TRBD1. The V gene end was trimmed by 0 bases and the J gene end by 8 bases; junction bases not matched to a gene: 5. Per the germline V gene, CDR1 is MNHEY and CDR2 is SVGAGI. The CDR3 has 16 amino acids.

This clonotype has a count of ten or more. The chain carries TRBV9 and TRBJ2-1; 7 positions agree with TRBD2. Germline trimming cut 4 bases from V and 2 bases from J; bases unmatched to any gene: 3. The CDR3 runs to 14 residues. Germline assignment: CDR1 SGDLS and CDR2 YYNGEE. CDR3 sequence: CASSMGLTYNEQFF. The CDR3 DNA reads TGTGCCAGCAGCATGGGACTAACCTACAATGAGCAGTTCTTC.

This clonotype showed up many times. This chain links TRBV11-2 with TRBJ2-3, with 13 bases lining up with TRBD2. The V gene's germline CDR1 is SGHAT and CDR2 FQNNGV. CDR3 length: 18 amino acids. J lost 0 bases, V lost 3 bases, and 6 bases had no gene match. Here the CDR3 reads CASSLSGTSGTSTDTQYF. CDR3 DNA sequence: TGTGCCAGCAGCTTGTCTGGGACTAGCGGGACAAGCACAGATACGCAGTATTTT.

Points on this clonotype: This sequence may be a read error, since a much larger clone differs from it by one base. The V gene is TRBV5-1, the J gene TRBJ2-1, with D uncertain. The CDR3 covers 15 residues. Looked up from germline, CDR1 is SGHRS and CDR2 is YFSETQ. CDR3 bases: TGCGCCAGCAGCTTGGAGGGCCGCTCCTACAATGAGCGGTTCTTC. Translated: CASSLEGRSYNERFF. Looking up the rest from reference TRBV5-1 and TRBJ2-1 gives the full variable domain: KAGVTQTPRYLIKTRGQQVTLSCSPISGHRSVSWYQQTPGQGLQFLFEYFSETQRNKGNFPGRFSGRQFSNSRSEMNVSTLELGDSALYLCASSLEGRSYNERFFGPGTRLTVL.

V is TRBV30 and J is TRBJ1-6; TRBD1 matches at 9 bases. The germline CDR1 and CDR2 sequences are GTSNPN and SVGIG (reference sequence). The CDR3 runs to 13 residues. Losses at the gene ends were 4 bases for V and 8 bases for J; bases not matched to a gene: 3. CDR3 sequence: CAWIGTGYSPLHF. The DNA of the CDR3 is TGTGCCTGGATAGGGACAGGGTATTCACCCCTCCACTTT.

The chain combines TRBV5-8 with TRBJ1-6; 7 bases agree with TRBD1. The junction had 5 bases not matched to a gene; V was cut back by 1 base and J by 7 bases. Germline values: CDR1 SGHTS, CDR2 YDEGEE. The CDR3 is made up of 15 amino acids. The CDR3, as DNA: TGTGCCAGCAGCTTGCCCGACAGGGAAAATTCACCCCTCCACTTT. This gives the protein CASSLPDRENSPLHF. Full variable domain (outside the CDR3, taken from reference TRBV5-8 and TRBJ1-6): EAGVTQSPTHLIKTRGQQATLRCSPISGHTSVYWYQQALGLGLQFLLWYDEGEERNRGNFPPRFSGRQFPNYSSELNVNALELEDSALYLCASSLPDRENSPLHFGNGTRLTVT.

This clonotype was found many times. V gene TRBV5-6 combines with J gene TRBJ2-1; D perhaps matches TRBD1 (6 bases). The germline V and J ends were trimmed by 0 bases and 3 bases, with 10 bases remaining between them. The CDR3 loop spans 15 amino acids. Germline loops: CDR1 SGHDT, CDR2 YYEEEE. In DNA, the CDR3 is TGTGCCAGCAGCTTGGTAGGCAGGGGCTACAATGAGCAGTTCTTC. This gives the protein CASSLVGRGYNEQFF.

This clonotype was seen only a few times. The V and J genes are TRBV20-1 and TRBJ2-5; no reliable D call. CDR1 is DFQATT and CDR2 is SNEGSKA in the germline V gene (reference sequence). V was shortened by 4 bases and J by 2 bases, with 5 bases between the two germline ends. This CDR3 has 11 residues. This CDR3 reads CSATHQETQYF. The DNA for the CDR3 is TGCAGTGCTACCCATCAAGAGACCCAGTACTTC.

This clonotype occurred many times. The V call is TRBV30, the J call TRBJ2-3; 9 bases are shared with TRBD2. The CDR3 has 13 amino acids. After removal of 2 bases from V and 9 bases from J, the junction contained 6 bases not matched to a gene. CDR1 is GTSNPN, CDR2 SVGIG, per germline (reference sequence). The CDR3 sequence is CAWSLLAGDTQYF. The CDR3 bases are TGTGCCTGGAGTTTGTTAGCGGGGGACACGCAGTATTTT.

Many counts were recorded for this clonotype. This rearrangement joins TRBV9 to TRBJ2-1; possible D gene TRBD2, 7 bases. The ends were cut back, 0 bases at V and 5 bases at J, with 15 bases in the middle. The CDR3 sequence is 16 residues long. Germline-derived CDR1 and CDR2 are SGDLS and YYNGEE. The chain's CDR3 is CASSVGEGDWDNEQFF. CDR3 bases: TGTGCCAGCAGCGTAGGGGAGGGGGACTGGGACAATGAGCAGTTCTTC.

The rearrangement uses TRBV3-1 and TRBJ1-2, with D perhaps matching TRBD1 (6 bases). This CDR3 has 13 residues. V dropped 6 bases and J dropped 2 bases, with 10 bases sitting between them. Germline V gene sequence: CDR1 LGHDT, CDR2 YNNKEL (reference sequence). CDR3 sequence reads: CASRGTQNYGYTF. CDR3 in DNA: TGTGCCAGCAGGGGGACACAAAACTATGGCTACACCTTC.

This clonotype was detected only a few times. A much larger clone lies one base from this, so it may be a read error. The V and J genes are TRBV7-9 and TRBJ2-7, with D uncertain. CDR3 length: 16 residues. V was shortened by 5 bases and J by 7 bases, with 24 bases between the two germline ends. Germline V gene sequence: CDR1 SEHNR, CDR2 FQNEAQ (reference sequence). DNA of the CDR3: TGTGCCAGCAGCCAGGTGTTGGCCACTCTTAACAATGAGCAGTACTTC. It codes for CASSQVLATLNNEQYF.

This clonotype was detected many times. V usage is TRBV6-1 and J usage is TRBJ2-7, with TRBD2 matching over 11 bases. The CDR3 has 13 amino acids. Germline V CDR1 and CDR2: MNHNS, SASEGT. V dropped 6 bases and J dropped 3; count of bases not matched to a gene: 1. DNA for the CDR3: TGTGCCAGCAGGGGACTAGCGGTCTACGAGCAGTACTTC. Protein sequence: CASRGLAVYEQYF.

There are a few counts of this clonotype. This sequence joins TRBV7-8 and TRBJ2-2; no clear D gene. The V end lost 7 bases, the J end lost 0 bases, and 15 bases lay between the germline ends. The CDR3 is 16 amino acids. Germline V gene lookup returns CDR1 SGHVS and CDR2 FQNEAQ. The CDR3 protein is CASTLRAPSNTGELFF. The CDR3 DNA reads as TGTGCCAGCACCCTTCGGGCGCCCTCGAACACCGGGGAGCTGTTTTTT.

About this clonotype: This may arise from a read error, as a much more abundant clone is one base away. The rearrangement uses TRBV18 and TRBJ2-5, with TRBD1 as a possible D gene (6 bases). V was pared by 2 bases and J by 0 bases, with 10 bases between. The CDR3 contains 15 residues. From germline, CDR1 is KGHSH and CDR2 LQKENI. CDR3 nucleotide sequence: TGTGCCAGCTCACCAAGGAAGGGGGACCAAGAGACCCAGTACTTC. It specifies CASSPRKGDQETQYF.

This clonotype was seen more than once but under ten times. Its ends do not fully match the called genes, so a read error is possible. The chain is built from TRBV11-2 and TRBJ2-5; the D gene could be TRBD1 or TRBD2 (6 bases each). Germline V lookup: CDR1 SGHAT, CDR2 FQNNGV. The length of the CDR3 is 16 residues. The CDR3 is CVSSSQSGGGQQTQYF. Written as DNA, the CDR3 is TGTGTCAGCAGCTCACAGAGCGGAGGGGGGCAGCAGACCCAGTACTTC.